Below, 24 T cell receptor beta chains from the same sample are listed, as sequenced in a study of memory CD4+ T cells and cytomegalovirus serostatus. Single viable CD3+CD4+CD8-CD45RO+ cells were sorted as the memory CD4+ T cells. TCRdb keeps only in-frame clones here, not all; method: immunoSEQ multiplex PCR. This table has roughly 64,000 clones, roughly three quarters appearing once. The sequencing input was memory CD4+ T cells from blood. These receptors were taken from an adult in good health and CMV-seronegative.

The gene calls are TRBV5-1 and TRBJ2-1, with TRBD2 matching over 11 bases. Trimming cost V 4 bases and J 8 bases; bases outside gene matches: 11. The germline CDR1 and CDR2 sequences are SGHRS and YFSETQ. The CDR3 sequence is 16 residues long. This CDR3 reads CASSDGVAGGLDEQFF. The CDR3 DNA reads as TGCGCCAGCAGCGACGGGGTAGCGGGAGGGTTGGATGAGCAGTTCTTC. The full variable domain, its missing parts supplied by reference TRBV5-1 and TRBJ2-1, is KAGVTQTPRYLIKTRGQQVTLSCSPISGHRSVSWYQQTPGQGLQFLFEYFSETQRNKGNFPGRFSGRQFSNSRSEMNVSTLELGDSALYLCASSDGVAGGLDEQFFGPGTRLTVL.

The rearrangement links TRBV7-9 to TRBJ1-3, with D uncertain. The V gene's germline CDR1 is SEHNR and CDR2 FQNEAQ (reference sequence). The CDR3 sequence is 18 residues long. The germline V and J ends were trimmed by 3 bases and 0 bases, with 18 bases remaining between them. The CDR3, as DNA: TGTGCCAGCAGCTTGGACGGGAGAACCCTTTCCTCTGGAAACACCATATATTTT. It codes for CASSLDGRTLSSGNTIYF.

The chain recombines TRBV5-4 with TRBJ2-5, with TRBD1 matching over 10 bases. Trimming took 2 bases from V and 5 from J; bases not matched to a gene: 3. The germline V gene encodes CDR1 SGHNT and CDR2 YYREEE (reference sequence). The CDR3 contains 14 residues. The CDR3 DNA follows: TGTGCCAGCAGCTTCAGACAGGGGGCCGAGACCCAGTACTTC. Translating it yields CASSFRQGAETQYF.

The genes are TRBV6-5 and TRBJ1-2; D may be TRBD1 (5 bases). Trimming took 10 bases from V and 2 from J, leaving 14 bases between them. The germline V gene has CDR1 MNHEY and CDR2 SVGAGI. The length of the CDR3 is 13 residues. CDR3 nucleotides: TGTGCCACCGCCTCCCAGGGAAACTATGGCTACACCTTC. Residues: CATASQGNYGYTF.

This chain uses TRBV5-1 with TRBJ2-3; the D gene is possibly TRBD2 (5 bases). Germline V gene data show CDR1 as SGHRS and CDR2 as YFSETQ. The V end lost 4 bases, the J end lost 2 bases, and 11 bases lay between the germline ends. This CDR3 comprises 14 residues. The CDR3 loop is CASSPTTDTDTQYF. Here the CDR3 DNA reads TGCGCCAGCAGCCCGACTACGGACACAGATACGCAGTATTTT.

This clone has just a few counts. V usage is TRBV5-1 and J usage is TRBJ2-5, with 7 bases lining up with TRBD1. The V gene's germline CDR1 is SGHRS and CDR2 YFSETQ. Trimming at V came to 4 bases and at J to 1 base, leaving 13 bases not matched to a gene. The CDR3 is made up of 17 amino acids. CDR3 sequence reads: CASSLGLTGDFQETQYF. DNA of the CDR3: TGCGCCAGCAGCCTGGGTTTAACAGGGGATTTCCAAGAGACCCAGTACTTC.

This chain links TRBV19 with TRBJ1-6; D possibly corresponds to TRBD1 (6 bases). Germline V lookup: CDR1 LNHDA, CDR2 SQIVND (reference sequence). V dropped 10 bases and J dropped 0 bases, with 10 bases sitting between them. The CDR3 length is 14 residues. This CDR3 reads CATQGSSYNSPLHF. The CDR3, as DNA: TGTGCCACCCAGGGGAGCTCCTATAATTCACCCCTCCACTTT.

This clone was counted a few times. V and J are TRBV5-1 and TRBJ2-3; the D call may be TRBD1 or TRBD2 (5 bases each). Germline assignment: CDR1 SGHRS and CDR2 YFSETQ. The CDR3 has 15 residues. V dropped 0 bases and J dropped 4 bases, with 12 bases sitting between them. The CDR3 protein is CASSLEGTTSDTQYF. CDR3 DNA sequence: TGCGCCAGCAGCTTGGAAGGGACCACCTCAGATACGCAGTATTTT.

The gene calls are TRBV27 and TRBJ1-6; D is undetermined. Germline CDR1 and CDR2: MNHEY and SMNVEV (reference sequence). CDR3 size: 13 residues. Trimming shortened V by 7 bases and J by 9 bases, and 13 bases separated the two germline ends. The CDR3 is CASNRNLGSPLHF. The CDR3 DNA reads TGTGCCAGCAATAGAAATTTGGGTTCACCCCTCCACTTT.

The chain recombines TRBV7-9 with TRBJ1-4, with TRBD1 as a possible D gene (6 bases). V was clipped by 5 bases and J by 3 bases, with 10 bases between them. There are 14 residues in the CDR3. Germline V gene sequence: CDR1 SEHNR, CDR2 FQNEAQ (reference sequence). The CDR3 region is CASSPKGANEKLFF. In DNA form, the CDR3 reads TGTGCCAGCAGCCCCAAGGGGGCTAATGAAAAACTGTTTTTT.

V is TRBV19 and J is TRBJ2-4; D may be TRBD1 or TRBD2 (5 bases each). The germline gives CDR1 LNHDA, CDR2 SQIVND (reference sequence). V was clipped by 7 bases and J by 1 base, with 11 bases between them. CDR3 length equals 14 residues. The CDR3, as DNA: TGTGCCAGTAAACCGGGGACGGCCAAAAACATTCAGTACTTC. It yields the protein CASKPGTAKNIQYF.

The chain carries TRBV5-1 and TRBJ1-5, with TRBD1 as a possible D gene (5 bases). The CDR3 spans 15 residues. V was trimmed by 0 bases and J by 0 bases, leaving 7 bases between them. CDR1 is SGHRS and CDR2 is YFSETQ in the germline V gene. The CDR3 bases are TGCGCCAGCAGCTTGGAGGGACTTAGCAATCAGCCCCAGCATTTT. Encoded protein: CASSLEGLSNQPQHF.

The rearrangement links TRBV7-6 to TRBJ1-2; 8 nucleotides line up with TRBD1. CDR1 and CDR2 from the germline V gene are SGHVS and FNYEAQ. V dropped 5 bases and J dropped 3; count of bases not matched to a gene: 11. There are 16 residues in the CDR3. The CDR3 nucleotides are TGTGCCAGCAGCCCTCCCCCAGGGGGCGCGGACTATGGCTACACCTTC. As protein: CASSPPPGGADYGYTF.

This CDR3 is CASSFRKTGGGETQYF. CDR3 DNA sequence: TGTGCCAGCAGTTTCCGAAAGACAGGTGGGGGGGAGACCCAGTACTTC. The chain combines TRBV6-5 with TRBJ2-5; D is perhaps TRBD1 or TRBD2 (6 bases each). The CDR3 contains 16 residues. Germline V gene data show CDR1 as MNHEY and CDR2 as SVGAGI. Trimming removed 4 bases at V and 5 bases at J, with 20 bases between.

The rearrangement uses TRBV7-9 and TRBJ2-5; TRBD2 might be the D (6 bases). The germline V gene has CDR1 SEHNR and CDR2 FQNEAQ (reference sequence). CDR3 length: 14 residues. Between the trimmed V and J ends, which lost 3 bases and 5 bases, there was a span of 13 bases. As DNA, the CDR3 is TGTGCCAGCAGCTTCATGGGGGGAGAGGAGACCCAGTACTTC. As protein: CASSFMGGEETQYF.

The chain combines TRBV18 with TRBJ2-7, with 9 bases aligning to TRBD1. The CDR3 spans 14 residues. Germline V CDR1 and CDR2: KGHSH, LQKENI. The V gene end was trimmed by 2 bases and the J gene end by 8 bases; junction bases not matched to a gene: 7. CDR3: CASSPGTGSSQQYF. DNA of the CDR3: TGTGCCAGCTCACCAGGGACAGGGTCCTCCCAGCAGTACTTC.

The CDR3 reads CASSILAGPENEQFF. As DNA, the CDR3 is TGTGCCAGCAGTATTCTAGCGGGGCCCGAGAATGAGCAGTTCTTC. This chain uses TRBV2 with TRBJ2-1, with 9 positions matching TRBD2. Trimming removed 5 bases from V and 7 bases from J; junction bases left unmatched: 9. This CDR3 contains 15 residues. Germline loops: CDR1 SNHLY, CDR2 FYNNEI. The full variable domain, rest sourced from reference TRBV2 and TRBJ2-1, is EPEVTQTPSHQVTQMGQEVILRCVPISNHLYFYWYRQILGQKVEFLVSFYNNEISEKSEIFDDQFSVERPDGSNFTLKIRSTKLEDSAMYFCASSILAGPENEQFFGPGTRLTVL.

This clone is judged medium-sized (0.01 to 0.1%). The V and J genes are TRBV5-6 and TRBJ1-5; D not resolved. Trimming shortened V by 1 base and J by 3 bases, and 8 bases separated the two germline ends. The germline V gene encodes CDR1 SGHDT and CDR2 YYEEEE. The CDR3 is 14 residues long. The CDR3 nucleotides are TGTGCCAGCAGCTTGTGCCCGTTCAATCAGCCCCAGCATTTT. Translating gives CASSLCPFNQPQHF.

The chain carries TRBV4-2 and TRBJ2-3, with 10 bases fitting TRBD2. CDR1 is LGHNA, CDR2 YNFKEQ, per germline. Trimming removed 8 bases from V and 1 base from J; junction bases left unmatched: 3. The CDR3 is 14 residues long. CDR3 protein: CASGTSERTDTQYF. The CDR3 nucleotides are TGTGCCAGCGGGACTAGCGAGCGCACAGATACGCAGTATTTT.

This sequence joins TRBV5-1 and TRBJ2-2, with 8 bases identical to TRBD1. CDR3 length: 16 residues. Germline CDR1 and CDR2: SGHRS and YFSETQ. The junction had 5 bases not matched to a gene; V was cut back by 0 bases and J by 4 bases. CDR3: CASSLAGTGVTGELFF. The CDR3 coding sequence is TGCGCCAGCAGCTTGGCCGGGACAGGAGTCACCGGGGAGCTGTTTTTT.

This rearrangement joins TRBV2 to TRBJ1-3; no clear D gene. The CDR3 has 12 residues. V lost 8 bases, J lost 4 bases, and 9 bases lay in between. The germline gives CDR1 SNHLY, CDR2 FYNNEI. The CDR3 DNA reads TGTGCCAGCGAAATGTCCGGAAACACCATATATTTT. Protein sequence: CASEMSGNTIYF.

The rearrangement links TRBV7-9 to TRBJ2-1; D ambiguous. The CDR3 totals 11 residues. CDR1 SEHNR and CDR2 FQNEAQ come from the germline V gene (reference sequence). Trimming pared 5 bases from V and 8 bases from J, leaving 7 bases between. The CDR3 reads CASSPGYEQFF. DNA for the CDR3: TGTGCCAGCAGCCCAGGTTATGAGCAGTTCTTC. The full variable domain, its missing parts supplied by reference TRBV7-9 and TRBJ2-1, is DTGVSQNPRHKITKRGQNVTFRCDPISEHNRLYWYRQTLGQGPEFLTYFQNEAQLEKSRLLSDRFSAERPKGSFSTLEIQRTEQGDSAMYLCASSPGYEQFFGPGTRLTVL.

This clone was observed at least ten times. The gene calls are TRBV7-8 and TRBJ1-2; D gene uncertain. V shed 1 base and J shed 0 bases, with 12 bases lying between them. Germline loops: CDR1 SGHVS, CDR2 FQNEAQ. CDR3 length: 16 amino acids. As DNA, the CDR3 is TGTGCCAGCAGCTTAGAGGCGGCGGTAGCTAACTATGGCTACACCTTC. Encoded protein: CASSLEAAVANYGYTF.

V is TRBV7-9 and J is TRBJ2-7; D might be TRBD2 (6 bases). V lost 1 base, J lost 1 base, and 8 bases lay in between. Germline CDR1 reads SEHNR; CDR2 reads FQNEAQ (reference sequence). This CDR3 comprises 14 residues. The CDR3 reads CASSLVEGSYEQYF. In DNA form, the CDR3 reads TGTGCCAGCAGCTTAGTGGAGGGATCCTACGAGCAGTACTTC.